This T cell receptor (beta chain) was observed in a study of shared clonotypes between healthy human individuals. The V and J ends lost 1 base and 7 bases respectively, with 9 bases between them. The germline V gene has CDR1 SGHKS and CDR2 YYEKEE (reference sequence). The CDR3 consists of 12 residues. How the authors handled the data: Owing to the provision of junction-only sequences devoid of quality scores by immunoSEQ, filtering differed. The table came from immunoSEQ multiplex PCR; TCRdb's copy has only in-frame clones and leaves some out. Clone size and V and J calls were adopted from that table, with D and trimming inferred from the DNA. The table has around 2.5 million clones, over 85% seen once.

Sequencing was done on a sample of naive CD4+ T cells from PBMCs. Described subset: CD45RA+ positively selected. This sequence was found in a man between 18 and 29 years old in good health. Some clones in this sample may be carry-over from other donors' samples. The rearrangement uses TRBV5-5 and TRBJ2-7; D is unclear. As DNA, the CDR3 is TGTGCCAGCAGCTTGTGGACGTATGAGCAGTACTTC. Its protein is CASSLWTYEQYF.